This T cell receptor (beta chain) is drawn from a study of blood T cell repertoires in COVID-19. Produced via immunoSEQ multiplex PCR; TCRdb's table is partial and in-frame only. Among under 130,000 clones listed, 69% were seen once. CDR3 length equals 16 residues. V was pared by 6 bases and J by 5 bases, with 11 bases of the junction left unmatched. From germline, CDR1 is SNHLY and CDR2 FYNNEI. This sequence was found in an older man with acute or convalescent COVID-19. The genes are TRBV2 and TRBJ2-1, with 9 positions matching TRBD1. What was sequenced was peripheral blood. The CDR3 nucleotides read TGTGCCAGCAGCTCCAGAGGGGGACAGGGCAACAATGAGCAGTTCTTC. It encodes CASSSRGGQGNNEQFF.